This T cell receptor (beta chain) was identified during a study of T cell changes during pregnancy in multiple sclerosis. Repertoires were generated with immunoSEQ multiplex PCR, while TCRdb's copy carries only in-frame clones and drops some. The table has some 100,000 clones, around nine tenths seen once. The CDR3 sequence is 16 residues long. V dropped 4 bases and J dropped 7 bases, with 20 bases sitting between them. Per germline, CDR1 SGHNT and CDR2 YYREEE (reference sequence). The chain uses TRBV5-4 and TRBJ2-2; the D gene is possibly TRBD1 (5 bases). The sequencing here drew on peripheral blood, taken in the second trimester of pregnancy. This clonotype originated in a female donor with multiple sclerosis, enrolled in a pregnancy study. Here the CDR3 DNA reads TGTGCCAGCAGCCTGGAACAGGCCATACGCATCGGGGAGCTGTTTTTT. This encodes CASSLEQAIRIGELFF.